This paragraph covers one TCR beta chain sequence. The sample originates from a study of blood T cell repertoires in COVID-19. Germline assignment: CDR1 SEHNR and CDR2 FQNEAQ (reference sequence). V gave up 0 bases and J gave up 8 bases; unmatched junction bases: 13. The CDR3 length is 17 residues. The assay was immunoSEQ multiplex PCR, and TCRdb's table has in-frame clones only and misses some. The sample consists of 150,000 to 200,000 clones, roughly nine tenths of them appearing once. The rearrangement links TRBV7-9 to TRBJ1-2; 9 nucleotides align to TRBD1. This clonotype was sampled from a human donor in a cohort sampled during active COVID-19. Sequences were obtained from peripheral blood. DNA of the CDR3: TGTGCCAGCAGCTTAGCACAGGGGCCGGGACAGGGTCGGGGCTACACCTTC. Encoded protein: CASSLAQGPGQGRGYTF.